The 6 T cell receptor beta chains listed next were all sequenced from one sample in a study of CD8+ T cells in alopecia areata. Investigators isolated RNA and reverse transcribed it into cDNA to act as the sequencing template. TCRdb keeps only in-frame clones here, not all; method: immunoSEQ multiplex PCR. The sample holds 130,000 or so clones; approximately 49% are singletons and the top ten take 15% to 20%. Sequenced here: CD8+ T cells sorted from blood, sampled at week 0. These receptors were taken from a human donor with alopecia areata.

DNA for the CDR3: TGCGCCAGCAGCTACAGGGGTAAGGGTGGCTACACCTTC. Amino acid sequence: CASSYRGKGGYTF. This rearrangement joins TRBV5-1 to TRBJ1-2, with 7 positions matching TRBD1. CDR3 length equals 13 residues. The germline gives CDR1 SGHRS, CDR2 YFSETQ. After removal of 3 bases from V and 7 bases from J, the junction contained 6 bases not matched to a gene.

V and J are TRBV2 and TRBJ1-1, with D maybe TRBD1 (5 bases). The CDR3 is 14 residues long. Looked up from germline, CDR1 is SNHLY and CDR2 is FYNNEI. V lost 7 bases, J lost 2 bases, and 14 bases lay in between. The CDR3 region has the DNA TGTGCCAGCATGGGGGTCGGGGGTAACACTGAAGCTTTCTTT. It yields the protein CASMGVGGNTEAFF.

The gene calls are TRBV5-6 and TRBJ2-1; maybe TRBD1 (6 bases). The ends were cut back, 7 bases at V and 0 bases at J, with 11 bases in the middle. Germline loops: CDR1 SGHDT, CDR2 YYEEEE. This CDR3 has 14 residues. The CDR3 nucleotides read TGTGCCAGCCTCCGGGACAACTCCTACAATGAGCAGTTCTTC. This encodes CASLRDNSYNEQFF.

The chain recombines TRBV23-1 with TRBJ1-5; a possible D gene is TRBD1 (6 bases). TRBV23-1 is designated an ORF whose function remains uncertain. With 4 bases removed from V and 5 bases from J, the gap between germline ends came to 18 bases. The CDR3 extends over 16 amino acids. CDR3 nucleotides: TGCGCCAGCAGTCCGTCGACAGGTGCCATCGATCAGCCCCAGCATTTT. It is translated as CASSPSTGAIDQPQHF.

V usage is TRBV9 and J usage is TRBJ2-7, with 8 bases matching TRBD1. The CDR3 runs to 16 residues. The germline V gene encodes CDR1 SGDLS and CDR2 YYNGEE. The J segment lost 7 bases and the V segment lost 3 bases, leaving 15 bases of the junction unmatched. CDR3 amino acids: CASSAGTGDNNREQYF. CDR3 in DNA: TGTGCCAGCAGCGCGGGGACAGGAGACAACAATCGGGAGCAGTACTTC.

A remark on this clone: This specimen includes other DNA sequences encoding the same CDR3. The V call is TRBV4-2, the J call TRBJ2-7; D might be TRBD2 (7 bases). The V end lost 1 base, the J end lost 2 bases, and 12 bases lay between the germline ends. The germline V gene has CDR1 LGHNA and CDR2 YNFKEQ. The CDR3 has 15 residues. The CDR3 loop is CASSQGGGAAYEQYF. The CDR3 nucleotides read TGTGCCAGCAGCCAAGGAGGGGGGGCGGCCTACGAGCAGTACTTC.